Presented here are 5 T cell receptor beta chains from one specimen sequenced in a study of CD8+ T cells in alopecia areata. RNA extraction was followed by reverse transcription into cDNA, which acted as the sequencing template. The protocol was immunoSEQ multiplex PCR, while the TCRdb copy is restricted to in-frame clones and leaves out a portion. The table shows 90,000 to 100,000 clones, with roughly 41% occurring only once. The sequencing input was CD4+ T cells sorted from blood. The receptors here all came from a human donor with alopecia areata.

This chain links TRBV29-1 with TRBJ2-1; the D gene is possibly TRBD1 (6 bases). CDR3 length: 13 residues. The germline CDR1 and CDR2 sequences are SQVTM and ANQGSEA. V lost 4 bases and J 4 bases, leaving 11 bases between the germline ends. The CDR3 reads CSVARGFYNEQFF. In DNA form, the CDR3 reads TGCAGCGTTGCCAGGGGATTTTACAATGAGCAGTTCTTC.

The chain employs TRBV29-1 and TRBJ2-3, with D unclear. This CDR3 contains 13 residues. Trimming shortened V by 5 bases and J by 4 bases, and 13 bases separated the two germline ends. Germline-derived CDR1 and CDR2 are SQVTM and ANQGSEA. The CDR3 DNA sequence: TGCAGCGTTCACAGTTTGGTCGCAGATACGCAGTATTTT. Amino acid sequence: CSVHSLVADTQYF.

V is TRBV7-2 and J is TRBJ1-6; 10 bases are a match to TRBD1. Germline V gives CDR1 SGHTA, CDR2 FQGNSA. This CDR3 has 15 residues. V dropped 5 bases and J dropped 7; count of bases not matched to a gene: 5. The CDR3 spells CASSQQGQGNSPLHF. As DNA, the CDR3 is TGTGCCAGCAGCCAGCAGGGACAGGGGAATTCACCCCTCCACTTT.

This chain joins TRBV11-2 and TRBJ2-1; no reliable D call. Germline V gene lookup returns CDR1 SGHAT and CDR2 FQNNGV. V lost 0 bases and J 10 bases, leaving 10 bases between the germline ends. CDR3 size: 13 residues. The CDR3 protein is CASSLDRSREQFF. In DNA, the CDR3 is TGTGCCAGCAGCTTAGATCGGTCCCGAGAGCAGTTCTTC.

Comment on this clone: This specimen includes other DNA sequences encoding the same CDR3. The V and J genes are TRBV30 and TRBJ2-3; perhaps TRBD2 as D (6 bases). Germline values: CDR1 GTSNPN, CDR2 SVGIG (reference sequence). The ends were cut back, 3 bases at V and 1 base at J, with 8 bases in the middle. There are 13 residues in the CDR3. CDR3 amino acids: CAWSGGRTDTQYF. As DNA, the CDR3 is TGTGCCTGGAGCGGGGGACGCACAGATACGCAGTATTTT.